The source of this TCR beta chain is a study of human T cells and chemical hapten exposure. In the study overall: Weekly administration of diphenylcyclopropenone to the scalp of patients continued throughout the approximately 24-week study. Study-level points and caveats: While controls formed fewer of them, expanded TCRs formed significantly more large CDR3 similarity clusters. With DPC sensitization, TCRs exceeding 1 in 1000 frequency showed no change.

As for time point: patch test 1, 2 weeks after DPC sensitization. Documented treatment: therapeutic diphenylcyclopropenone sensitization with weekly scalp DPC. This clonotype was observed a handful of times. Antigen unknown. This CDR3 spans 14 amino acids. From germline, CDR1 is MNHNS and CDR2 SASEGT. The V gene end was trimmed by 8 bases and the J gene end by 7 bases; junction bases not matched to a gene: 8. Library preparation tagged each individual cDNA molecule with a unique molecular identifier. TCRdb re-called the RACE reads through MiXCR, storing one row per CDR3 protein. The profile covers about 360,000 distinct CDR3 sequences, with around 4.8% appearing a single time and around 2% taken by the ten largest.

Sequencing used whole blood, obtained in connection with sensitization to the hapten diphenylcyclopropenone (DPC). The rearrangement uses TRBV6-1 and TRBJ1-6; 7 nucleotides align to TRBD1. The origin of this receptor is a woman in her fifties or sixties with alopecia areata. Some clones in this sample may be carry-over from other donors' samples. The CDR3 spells CASVRDSLNSPLHF. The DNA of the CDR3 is TGTGCCAGCGTCCGGGACAGCCTGAATTCACCCCTCCACTTT.